The 4 T cell receptor beta chains below all came from one sample that was sequenced in a study of blood T cell repertoires in COVID-19. The repertoire was sequenced with immunoSEQ multiplex PCR; TCRdb's copy has only in-frame clones and lacks some. The sample has 290,000 or so clones, 90% seen once; the top ten hold approximately 4%. Sequenced input: PBMCs or T cells enriched from blood (not recorded which). The receptors shown here come from a young woman with acute COVID-19.

The V gene is TRBV6-4, the J gene TRBJ2-7; 11 positions agree with TRBD1. The CDR3 loop spans 15 amino acids. Germline loops: CDR1 MRHNA, CDR2 SNTAGT. After removal of 6 bases from V and 7 bases from J, the junction contained 11 bases not matched to a gene. The CDR3: CASSREGDRGLEQYF. The CDR3 DNA follows: TGTGCCAGCAGCCGGGAGGGGGACAGGGGGTTAGAGCAGTACTTC.

The V call is TRBV11-1, the J call TRBJ1-6; 10 bases fit TRBD1. Losses at the gene ends were 5 bases for V and 9 bases for J; bases not matched to a gene: 7. The CDR3 loop spans 15 amino acids. In germline, CDR1 is SGHAT, CDR2 FQDESV (reference sequence). For the CDR3, the DNA is TGTGCCAGCAGCGTCCGGGACAGGGGATTTTCACCCCTCCACTTT. It is translated as CASSVRDRGFSPLHF.

This chain connects TRBV24-1 to TRBJ2-3; 15 bases fit TRBD2. The CDR3 covers 18 residues. The germline V gene has CDR1 KGHDR and CDR2 SFDVKD. Unmatched junction bases numbered 5, after V lost 3 bases and J lost 2 bases. Here the CDR3 reads CATSDRTSGREHTDTQYF. In DNA, the CDR3 is TGTGCCACCAGTGATAGGACTAGCGGGAGGGAACACACAGATACGCAGTATTTT.

This CDR3 reads CASSSSGSEDTQYF. The CDR3 region has the DNA TGTGCCAGCAGCTCTAGCGGGAGTGAAGATACGCAGTATTTT. The V and J genes are TRBV7-2 and TRBJ2-3; 10 bases agree with TRBD2. The CDR3 consists of 14 residues. Germline V gene data show CDR1 as SGHTA and CDR2 as FQGNSA. Trimming took 4 bases from V and 5 from J; bases not matched to a gene: 3. Full variable domain (rest looked up from reference TRBV7-2 and TRBJ2-3): GAGVSQSPSNKVTEKGKDVELRCDPISGHTALYWYRQSLGQGLEFLIYFQGNSAPDKSGLPSDRFSAERTGGSVSTLTIQRTQQEDSAVYLCASSSSGSEDTQYFGPGTRLTVL.